The clone carrying this T cell receptor (beta chain) was detected only a few times. Its antigen is undetermined. All of the isolated RNA was reverse transcribed, so expressed TCRB transcripts were sequenced. TCRdb keeps only in-frame clones here, not all; method: immunoSEQ multiplex PCR. The sample contains over 120,000 clones, about 12% of which appear only once. This sample was taken from a study of beta chain features in type 1 diabetes. Notes on the study in general: Moderate yet significant TCRB CDR3 shortening was seen in Type 1 diabetes patients in all four CD4+ subsets.

The CDR3 loop spans 16 amino acids. Looked up from germline, CDR1 is SEHNR and CDR2 is FQNEAQ (reference sequence). Between the trimmed V and J ends, which lost 4 bases and 5 bases, there was a span of 18 bases. The chain recombines TRBV7-9 with TRBJ2-4; the D gene is possibly TRBD1 (6 bases). This sequence was found in a man between 18 and 35 years old with type 1 diabetes. Source material: central memory CD4+ T cells from blood. The CDR3 loop reads CASSSELLGAENIQYF. The CDR3 region has the DNA TGTGCCAGCAGCTCCGAACTTTTGGGGGCGGAAAACATTCAGTACTTC.